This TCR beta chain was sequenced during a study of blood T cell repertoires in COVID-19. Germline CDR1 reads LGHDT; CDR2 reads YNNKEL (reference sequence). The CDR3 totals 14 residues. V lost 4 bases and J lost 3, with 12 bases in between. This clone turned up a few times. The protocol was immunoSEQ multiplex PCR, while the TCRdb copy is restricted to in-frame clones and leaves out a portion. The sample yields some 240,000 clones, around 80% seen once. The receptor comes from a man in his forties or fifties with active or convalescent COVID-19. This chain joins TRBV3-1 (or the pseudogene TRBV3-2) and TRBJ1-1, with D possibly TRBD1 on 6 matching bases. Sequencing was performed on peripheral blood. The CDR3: CASSRREGDTEAFF. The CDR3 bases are TGTGCCAGCAGCCGTCGGGAGGGGGACACTGAAGCTTTCTTT.